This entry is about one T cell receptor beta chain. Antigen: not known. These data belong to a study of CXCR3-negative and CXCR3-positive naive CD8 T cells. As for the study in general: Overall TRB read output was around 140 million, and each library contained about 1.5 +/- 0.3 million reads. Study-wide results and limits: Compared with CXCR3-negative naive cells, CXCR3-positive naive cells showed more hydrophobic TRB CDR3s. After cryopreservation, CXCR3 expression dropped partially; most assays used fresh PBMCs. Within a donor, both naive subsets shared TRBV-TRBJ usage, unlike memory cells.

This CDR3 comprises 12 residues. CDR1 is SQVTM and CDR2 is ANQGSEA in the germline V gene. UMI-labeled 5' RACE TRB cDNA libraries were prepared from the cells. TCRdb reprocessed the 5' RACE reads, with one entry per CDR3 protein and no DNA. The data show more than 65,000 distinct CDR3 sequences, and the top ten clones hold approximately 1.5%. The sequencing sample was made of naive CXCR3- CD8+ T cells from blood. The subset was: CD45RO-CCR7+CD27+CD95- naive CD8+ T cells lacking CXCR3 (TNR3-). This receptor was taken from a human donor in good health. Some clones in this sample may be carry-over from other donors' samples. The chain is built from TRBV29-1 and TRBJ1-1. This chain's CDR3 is CSVEGYLTEAFF.